This TCR beta chain was documented in a study of cytomegalovirus exposure and HLA in healthy donors. Germline V gene data show CDR1 as WNHNN and CDR2 as SYGVQD (reference sequence). This CDR3 spans 13 amino acids. Trimming left V 9 bases short and J 1 base short, with 9 bases between. The donors were members of the validation cohort, which comprised more than 90 subjects and was separate from the first cohort of about 700 subjects. Assay: immunoSEQ multiplex PCR; the TCRdb copy retains only in-frame clones and omits some. The repertoire holds about 73,000 clones, with around 90% as singletons. Note on this clone: Its target is unknown.

Study-wide points: Subsequent analysis of the 120 or so validation repertoires found a tendency for first-cohort TCR clusters to co-occur. The study put 150 or so TCR beta chains on its list as cytomegalovirus-associated.

The specimen was PBMCs. The receptor comes from a young woman in good health and CMV-seropositive. The genes are TRBV10-1 and TRBJ2-2; a weak D match, TRBD2 (5 bases). The CDR3 DNA reads as TGCGCCAGTCGTGGGAGGAACACCGGGGAGCTGTTTTTT. This codes for CASRGRNTGELFF.